This is a list of T cell receptor beta chains from one sample in a study of T cell changes during pregnancy in multiple sclerosis. Sequencing was performed with immunoSEQ multiplex PCR; in TCRdb, only in-frame clones are kept and a portion is missing. This table holds about 70,000 clones, roughly 94% found once. The sequencing here drew on peripheral blood, taken in the third trimester of pregnancy. The source of these receptors is a female donor with multiple sclerosis, enrolled in a pregnancy study. The CDR3 runs from the conserved cysteine through the conserved F or W. D genes are given only for firm matches. Expanded clones are given a class, and other clones once, few, many or no size at all.

d_gene | j_gene | v_gene | abundance | CDR3aa | CDR3nt
NA | TRBJ1-1 | TRBV7-9 | NA | CASSRGTNPNLNTEAFF | TGTGCCAGCAGCAGGGGGACAAACCCAAACCTGAACACTGAAGCTTTCTTT
TRBD1 | TRBJ1-2 | TRBV12-5 | NA | CASGFSDRVNNYGYTF | TGTGCTAGTGGTTTTAGCGACAGGGTGAATAACTATGGCTACACCTTC
NA | TRBJ2-3 | TRBV15 | NA | CATSRGSGGISTDTQYF | TGTGCCACCAGCAGAGGGTCGGGGGGCATCAGCACAGATACGCAGTATTTT
NA | TRBJ1-2 | TRBV25-1 | NA | CASSHDNLPRQGYTF | TGTGCCAGCAGCCATGACAATCTACCCAGACAGGGCTACACCTTC
NA | TRBJ1-1 | TRBV6-1 | NA | CASRRGGLNTEAFF | TGTGCCAGCAGGCGGGGGGGGCTGAACACTGAAGCTTTCTTT
TRBD1 | TRBJ1-2 | TRBV5-6 | NA | CASRHTGQGEDYGYTF | TGTGCCAGCAGGCACACGGGACAGGGGGAGGACTATGGCTACACCTTC
TRBD2 | TRBJ2-3 | TRBV7-2 | NA | CASSLGGTSDTQYF | TGTGCCAGCAGCTTAGGTGGGACTAGCGATACGCAGTATTTT
TRBD1 | TRBJ1-4 | TRBV5-8 | NA | CASSRGQINEKLFF | TGTGCCAGCAGCCGGGGACAGATTAATGAAAAACTGTTTTTT
NA | TRBJ2-2 | TRBV2 | NA | CASLTGVDTGELFF | TGTGCCAGCTTGACGGGGGTAGACACCGGGGAGCTGTTTTTT
NA | TRBJ1-1 | TRBV12-5 | NA | CASGLTGSLTEAFF | TGTGCTAGTGGTTTGACAGGGAGTCTCACTGAAGCTTTCTTT
NA | TRBJ2-3 | TRBV9 | once | CASSIPRAGGTDTQYF | TGTGCCAGCAGCATACCCCGGGCAGGGGGCACAGATACGCAGTATTTT
TRBD2 | TRBJ2-1 | TRBV5-4 | NA | CASGSRGGLAPNEQFF | TGTGCCAGCGGCTCCCGAGGAGGACTAGCTCCAAATGAGCAGTTCTTC